This T cell receptor (beta chain) was found in a study of T cell repertoires in cytomegalovirus infection. Findings and limits, study-wide: Clonotype analysis showed dominance of the ex vivo response by HLA-C-restricted CMV-specific TCR beta clonotypes. Carriage of CMV together with the relevant HLA was identifiable through cumulative public TCR beta family frequency.

Germline CDR1 SGHNT, CDR2 YENEEA. This CDR3 has 15 amino acids. Trimming removed 5 bases from V and 0 bases from J; junction bases left unmatched: 4. This clonotype was seen more than once but under ten times. The antigen remains undetermined. TCRdb called the reads again in MiXCR, with one record for every CDR3 protein. Of hundreds of thousands of distinct CDR3 sequences listed, roughly 36% are singletons. This chain joins TRBV11-3 and TRBJ1-1; 9 bases map to TRBD1. What was sequenced was PBMCs. The receptor was derived from a human donor in good health (CMV status not recorded). Some clones in this sample may be carry-over from other donors' samples. The CDR3 DNA sequence: TGTGCCAGCAGCAAAGGACAGGGGTTGAACACTGAAGCTTTCTTT. This encodes CASSKGQGLNTEAFF. The full variable domain, in which reference TRBV11-3 and TRBJ1-1 provide the parts outside the CDR3, is EAGVVQSPRYKIIEKKQPVAFWCNPISGHNTLYWYLQNLGQGPELLIRYENEEAVDDSQLPKDRFSAERLKGVDSTLKIQPAELGDSAVYLCASSKGQGLNTEAFFGQGTRLTVV.